The 3 T cell receptor beta chains in this list originate from one sample, sequenced in a study of patients and donors after allogeneic stem cell transplantation. Using its own MiXCR run on the RT-PCR reads, TCRdb lists one record per CDR3 protein. The sample comprises 90,000 to 130,000 distinct CDR3 sequences, approximately 40% of which are singletons, and roughly 27% rests with the top ten. The sequencing sample was made of blood, either unsorted or a sorted T cell fraction (not recorded which). The receptors were sampled from a human donor who was either an allogeneic HSCT recipient or a stem cell or donor lymphocyte infusion donor (not recorded which). It is not recorded whose cells these are; they may come from a transplant donor.

V and J are TRBV5-1 and TRBJ2-1, with D perhaps matching TRBD1 (7 bases). Germline values: CDR1 SGHRS, CDR2 YFSETQ. The CDR3 has 14 residues. The V end was cut by 4 bases, the J end by 2 bases, with 10 bases between. This CDR3 is CASSPGGPYNEQFF. CDR3 nucleotide sequence: TGCGCCAGCAGCCCAGGGGGGCCCTACAATGAGCAGTTCTTC.

This sequence joins TRBV11-2 and TRBJ2-2, with 7 bases fitting TRBD1. This CDR3 contains 14 residues. J was trimmed by 8 bases and V by 6 bases; bases with no gene match: 9. Germline values: CDR1 SGHAT, CDR2 FQNNGV. The CDR3 loop reads CASRSTGDWGELFF. CDR3 sequence (DNA): TGTGCCAGCAGATCAACAGGGGATTGGGGGGAGCTGTTTTTT.

This clonotype occurred a few times. The V call is TRBV6-2 or TRBV6-3, the J call TRBJ1-1; no clear D. V dropped 9 bases and J dropped 1 base, with 12 bases sitting between them. This CDR3 has 13 residues. Germline lookup yields CDR1 MNHEY and CDR2 SVGEGT. The CDR3 DNA is TGTGCCAGTAATACTTTTAGGAACACTGAAGCTTTCTTT. As protein: CASNTFRNTEAFF.